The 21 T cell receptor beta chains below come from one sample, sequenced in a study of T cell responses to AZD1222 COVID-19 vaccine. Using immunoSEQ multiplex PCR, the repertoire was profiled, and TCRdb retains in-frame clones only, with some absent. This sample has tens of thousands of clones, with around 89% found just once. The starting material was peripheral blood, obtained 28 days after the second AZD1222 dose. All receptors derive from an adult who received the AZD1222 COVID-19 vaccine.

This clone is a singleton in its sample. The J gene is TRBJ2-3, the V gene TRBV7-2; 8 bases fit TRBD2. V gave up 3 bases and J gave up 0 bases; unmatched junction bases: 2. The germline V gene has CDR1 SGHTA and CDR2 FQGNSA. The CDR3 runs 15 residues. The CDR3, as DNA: TGTGCCAGCAGCTTTAGCGGGATAAGCACAGATACGCAGTATTTT. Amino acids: CASSFSGISTDTQYF.

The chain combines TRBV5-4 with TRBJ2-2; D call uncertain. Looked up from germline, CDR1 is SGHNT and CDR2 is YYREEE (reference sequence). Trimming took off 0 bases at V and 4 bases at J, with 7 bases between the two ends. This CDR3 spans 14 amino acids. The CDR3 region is CASSLGGSTGELFF. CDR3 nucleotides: TGTGCCAGCAGCTTGGGTGGCTCCACCGGGGAGCTGTTTTTT.

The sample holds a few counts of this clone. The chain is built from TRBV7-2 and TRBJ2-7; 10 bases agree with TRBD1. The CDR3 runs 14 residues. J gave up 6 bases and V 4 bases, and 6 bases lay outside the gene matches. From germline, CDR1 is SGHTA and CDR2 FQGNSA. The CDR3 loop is CASSSRQGAREQYF. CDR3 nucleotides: TGTGCCAGCAGCTCCCGACAGGGGGCGCGCGAGCAGTACTTC.

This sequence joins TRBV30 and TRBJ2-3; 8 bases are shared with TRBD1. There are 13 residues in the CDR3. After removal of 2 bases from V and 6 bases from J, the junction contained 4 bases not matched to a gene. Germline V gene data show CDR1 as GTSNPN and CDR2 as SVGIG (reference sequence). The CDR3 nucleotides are TGTGCCTGGAGTATCCAGGGGGCCGATACGCAGTATTTT. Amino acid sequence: CAWSIQGADTQYF.

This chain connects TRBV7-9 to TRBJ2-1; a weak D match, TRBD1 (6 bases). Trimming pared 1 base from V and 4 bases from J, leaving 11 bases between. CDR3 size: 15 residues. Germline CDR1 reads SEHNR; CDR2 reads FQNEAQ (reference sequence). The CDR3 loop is CASSLEGQDYNEQFF. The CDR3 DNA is TGTGCCAGCAGCTTAGAGGGACAAGATTACAATGAGCAGTTCTTC. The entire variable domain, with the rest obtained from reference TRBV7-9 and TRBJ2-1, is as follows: DTGVSQNPRHKITKRGQNVTFRCDPISEHNRLYWYRQTLGQGPEFLTYFQNEAQLEKSRLLSDRFSAERPKGSFSTLEIQRTEQGDSAMYLCASSLEGQDYNEQFFGPGTRLTVL.

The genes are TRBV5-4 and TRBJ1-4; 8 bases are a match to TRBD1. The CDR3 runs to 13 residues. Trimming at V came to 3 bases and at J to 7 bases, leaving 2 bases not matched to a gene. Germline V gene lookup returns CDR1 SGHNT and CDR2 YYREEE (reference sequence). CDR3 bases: TGTGCCAGCAGCTGGGACAGGTCTGAAAAACTGTTTTTT. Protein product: CASSWDRSEKLFF.

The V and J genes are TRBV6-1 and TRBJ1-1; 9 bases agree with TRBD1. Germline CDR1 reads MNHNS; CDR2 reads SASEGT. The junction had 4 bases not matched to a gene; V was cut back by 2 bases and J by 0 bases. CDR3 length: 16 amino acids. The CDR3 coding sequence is TGTGCCAGCAGTGAACGAACAGGGGGCATGAACACTGAAGCTTTCTTT. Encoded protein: CASSERTGGMNTEAFF.

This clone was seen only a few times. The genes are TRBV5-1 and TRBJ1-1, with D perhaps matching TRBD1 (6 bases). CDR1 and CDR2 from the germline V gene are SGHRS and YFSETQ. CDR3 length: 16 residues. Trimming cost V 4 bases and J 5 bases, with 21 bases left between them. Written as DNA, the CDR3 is TGCGCCAGCAGCCAGAGGCTGGGACAATCGGGTACTGAAGCTTTCTTT. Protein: CASSQRLGQSGTEAFF.

CDR3 sequence (DNA): TGTGCCAGCAGTTACGCCTCTGGGGCCAACGTCCTGACTTTC. Translation gives CASSYASGANVLTF. V is TRBV6-2 or TRBV6-3 and J is TRBJ2-6, with D unclear. CDR3 length equals 14 residues. The germline V gene has CDR1 MNHEY and CDR2 SVGEGT. Trimming stripped 2 bases from V and 0 bases from J, with 2 bases between.

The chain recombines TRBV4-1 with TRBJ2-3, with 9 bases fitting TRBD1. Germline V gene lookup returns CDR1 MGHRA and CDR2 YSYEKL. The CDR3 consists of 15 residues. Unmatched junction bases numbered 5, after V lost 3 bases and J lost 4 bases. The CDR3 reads CASSQTGGYPDTQYF. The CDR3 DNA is TGCGCCAGCAGCCAGACAGGGGGGTACCCAGATACGCAGTATTTT.

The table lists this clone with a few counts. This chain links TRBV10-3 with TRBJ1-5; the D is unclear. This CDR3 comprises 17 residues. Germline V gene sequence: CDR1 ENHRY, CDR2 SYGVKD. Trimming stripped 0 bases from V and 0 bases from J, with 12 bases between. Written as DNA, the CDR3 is TGTGCCATCAGTGAGTCGGGTCAGACGAATAGCAATCAGCCCCAGCATTTT. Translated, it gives CAISESGQTNSNQPQHF.

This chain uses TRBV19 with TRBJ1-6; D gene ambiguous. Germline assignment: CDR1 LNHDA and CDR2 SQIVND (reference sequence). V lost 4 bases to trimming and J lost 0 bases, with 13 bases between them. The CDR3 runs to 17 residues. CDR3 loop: CASSNRAMSSYNSPLHF. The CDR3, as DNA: TGTGCCAGTAGTAACCGGGCCATGAGCTCCTATAATTCACCCCTCCACTTT.

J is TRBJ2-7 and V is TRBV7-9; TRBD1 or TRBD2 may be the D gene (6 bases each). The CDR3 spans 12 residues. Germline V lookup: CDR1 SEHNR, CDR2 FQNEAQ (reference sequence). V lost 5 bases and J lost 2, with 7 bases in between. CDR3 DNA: TGTGCCAGCAGCGGGGGGCCCTACGAGCAGTACTTC. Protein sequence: CASSGGPYEQYF.

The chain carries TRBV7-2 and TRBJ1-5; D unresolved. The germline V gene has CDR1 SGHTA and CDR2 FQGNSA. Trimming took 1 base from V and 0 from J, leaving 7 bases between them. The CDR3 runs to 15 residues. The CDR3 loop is CASSLGADSNQPQHF. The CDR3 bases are TGTGCCAGCAGCTTAGGGGCAGATAGCAATCAGCCCCAGCATTTT.

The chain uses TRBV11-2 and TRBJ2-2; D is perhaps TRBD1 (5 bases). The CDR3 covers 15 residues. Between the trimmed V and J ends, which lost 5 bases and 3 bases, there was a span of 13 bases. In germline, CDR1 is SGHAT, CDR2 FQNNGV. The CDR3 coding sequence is TGTGCCAGCAGCGACAGAGTTCGGCACACCGGGGAGCTGTTTTTT. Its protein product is CASSDRVRHTGELFF.

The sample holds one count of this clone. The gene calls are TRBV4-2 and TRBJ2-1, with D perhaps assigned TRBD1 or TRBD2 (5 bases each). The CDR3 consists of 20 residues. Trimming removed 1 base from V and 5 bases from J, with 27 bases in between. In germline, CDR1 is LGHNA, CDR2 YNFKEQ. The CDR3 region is CASSQVSDRGETRLDNEQFF. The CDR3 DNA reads TGTGCCAGCAGCCAAGTGTCCGACAGAGGGGAGACCAGGCTGGACAATGAGCAGTTCTTC.

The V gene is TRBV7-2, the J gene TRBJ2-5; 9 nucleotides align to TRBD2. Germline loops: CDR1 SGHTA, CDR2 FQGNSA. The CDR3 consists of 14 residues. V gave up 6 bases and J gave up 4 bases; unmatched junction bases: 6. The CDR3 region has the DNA TGTGCCAGCAGAGGGCTAGCGGGGCTAGAGACCCAGTACTTC. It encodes CASRGLAGLETQYF.

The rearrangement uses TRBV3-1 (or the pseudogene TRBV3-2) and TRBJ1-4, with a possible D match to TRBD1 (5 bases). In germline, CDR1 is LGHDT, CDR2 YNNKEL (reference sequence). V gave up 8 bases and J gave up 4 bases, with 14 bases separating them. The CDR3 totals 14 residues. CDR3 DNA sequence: TGTGCCAGCCAGTTTAGACAGAATAATGAAAAACTGTTTTTT. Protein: CASQFRQNNEKLFF.

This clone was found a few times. The CDR3 DNA sequence: TGTGCCAGCAGCTTAGAGCCGGGAAATACGCAGTATTTT. This codes for CASSLEPGNTQYF. The V call is TRBV7-2, the J call TRBJ2-3; weak D call: TRBD2 (5 bases). The germline V gene has CDR1 SGHTA and CDR2 FQGNSA. The CDR3 consists of 13 residues. Between the trimmed V and J ends, which lost 1 base and 7 bases, there was a span of 9 bases.

CDR3 sequence reads: CASSTTGAGPGEQYF. The CDR3 DNA is TGCGCCAGCAGCACAACCGGGGCGGGACCGGGCGAGCAGTACTTC. The J gene is TRBJ2-7, the V gene TRBV5-1, with D possibly matching TRBD2 (6 bases). V was cut by 4 bases and J by 6 bases, with 20 bases left in between. This CDR3 spans 15 amino acids. Germline CDR1 and CDR2: SGHRS and YFSETQ.

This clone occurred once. DNA for the CDR3: TGTGCCAGCAGCCAAGAAGTGATTGGACTAGCGGGAATTGGCGGGGAGCTGTTTTTT. It is translated as CASSQEVIGLAGIGGELFF. The chain carries TRBV3-1 (or the pseudogene TRBV3-2) and TRBJ2-2; 12 bases are shared with TRBD2. V lost 0 bases, J lost 7 bases, and 12 bases stayed unmatched. The CDR3 covers 19 residues. The germline V gene encodes CDR1 LGHDT and CDR2 YNNKEL (reference sequence).